This TCR beta chain was captured in a study of identical twins. Study-wide results and limits: Cross-sectional statistics underpinned the conclusions; the same donors were not followed. Abundant cord blood beta clonotypes carried fewer insertions; memory repertoires showed none. Out-of-frame sharing of TCR alpha in monozygotic twins was underestimated by models.

Germline lookup yields CDR1 ENHRY and CDR2 SYGVKD. The length of the CDR3 is 15 residues. Trimming cost V 7 bases and J 5 bases; bases outside gene matches: 4. With regard to this clonotype: Its antigen remains unknown.

A universal primer site was created by template switching, with the cDNA bearing unique molecular identifiers. TCRdb re-called the 5' RACE reads with MiXCR, one entry per CDR3 protein. The data contain hundreds of thousands of distinct CDR3 sequences, roughly 6% of them singletons. The sequencing input was naive T cells sorted from blood. The chain joins TRBV10-3 to TRBJ2-1; 14 nucleotides align to TRBD2. The receptor was derived from a man between 18 and 29 years old in good health. The CDR3 spells CAITGTSGRDNEQFF. In nucleotides, the CDR3 is TGTGCCATCACCGGGACTAGCGGGAGAGACAATGAGCAGTTCTTC.